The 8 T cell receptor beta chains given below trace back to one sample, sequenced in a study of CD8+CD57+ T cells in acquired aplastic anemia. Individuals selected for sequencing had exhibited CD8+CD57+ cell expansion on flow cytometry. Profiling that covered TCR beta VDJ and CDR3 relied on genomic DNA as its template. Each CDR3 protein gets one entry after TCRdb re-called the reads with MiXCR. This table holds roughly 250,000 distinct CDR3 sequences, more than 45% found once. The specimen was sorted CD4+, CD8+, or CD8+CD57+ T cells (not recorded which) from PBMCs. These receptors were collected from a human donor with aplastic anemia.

The CDR3 DNA is TGTGCCAGCAGTCCAGGACAGATCTCCTATAATTCACCCCTCCACTTT. Translation: CASSPGQISYNSPLHF. This rearrangement joins TRBV2 to TRBJ1-6, with D maybe TRBD1 (6 bases). V dropped 5 bases and J dropped 0 bases, with 11 bases sitting between them. In germline, CDR1 is SNHLY, CDR2 FYNNEI. This CDR3 region has 16 residues.

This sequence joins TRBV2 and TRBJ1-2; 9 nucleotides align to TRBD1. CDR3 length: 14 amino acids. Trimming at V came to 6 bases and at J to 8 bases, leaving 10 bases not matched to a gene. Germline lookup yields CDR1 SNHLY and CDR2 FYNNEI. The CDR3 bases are TGTGCCAGCAGCTTGGGGACAGGGTCTAGCGGCTACACCTTC. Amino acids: CASSLGTGSSGYTF. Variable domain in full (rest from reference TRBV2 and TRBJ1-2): EPEVTQTPSHQVTQMGQEVILRCVPISNHLYFYWYRQILGQKVEFLVSFYNNEISEKSEIFDDQFSVERPDGSNFTLKIRSTKLEDSAMYFCASSLGTGSSGYTFGSGTRLTVV.

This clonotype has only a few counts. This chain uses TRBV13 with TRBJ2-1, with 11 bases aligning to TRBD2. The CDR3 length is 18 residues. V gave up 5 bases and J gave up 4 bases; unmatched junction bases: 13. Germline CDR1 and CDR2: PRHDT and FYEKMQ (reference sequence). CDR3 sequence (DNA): TGTGCCAGCAGCCCCTCGGATAGCGGGGGGGCTTATTACAATGAGCAGTTCTTC. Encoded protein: CASSPSDSGGAYYNEQFF.

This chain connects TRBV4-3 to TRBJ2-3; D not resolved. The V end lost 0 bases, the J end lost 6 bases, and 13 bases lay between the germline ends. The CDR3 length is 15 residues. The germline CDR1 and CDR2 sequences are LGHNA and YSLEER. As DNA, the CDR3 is TGCGCCAGCAGCCAAGATCTCCTAGTTTTGGATACGCAGTATTTT. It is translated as CASSQDLLVLDTQYF.

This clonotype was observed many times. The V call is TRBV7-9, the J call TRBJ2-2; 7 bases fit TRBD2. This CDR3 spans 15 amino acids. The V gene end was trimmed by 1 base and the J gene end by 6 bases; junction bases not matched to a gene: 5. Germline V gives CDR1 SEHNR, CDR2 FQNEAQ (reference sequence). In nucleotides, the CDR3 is TGTGCCAGCAGCTTAGACGGGAGGCTGGCCGGGGAGCTGTTTTTT. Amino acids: CASSLDGRLAGELFF. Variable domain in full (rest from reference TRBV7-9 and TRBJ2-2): DTGVSQNPRHKITKRGQNVTFRCDPISEHNRLYWYRQTLGQGPEFLTYFQNEAQLEKSRLLSDRFSAERPKGSFSTLEIQRTEQGDSAMYLCASSLDGRLAGELFFGEGSRLTVL.

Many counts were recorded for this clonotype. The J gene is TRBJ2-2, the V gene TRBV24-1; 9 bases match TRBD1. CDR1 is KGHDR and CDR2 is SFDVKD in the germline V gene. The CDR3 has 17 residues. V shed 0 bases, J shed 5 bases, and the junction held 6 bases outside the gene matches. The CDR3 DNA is TGTGCCACCAGTGATTTGGGCAGGACAGGGGAAACCGGGGAGCTGTTTTTT. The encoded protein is CATSDLGRTGETGELFF.

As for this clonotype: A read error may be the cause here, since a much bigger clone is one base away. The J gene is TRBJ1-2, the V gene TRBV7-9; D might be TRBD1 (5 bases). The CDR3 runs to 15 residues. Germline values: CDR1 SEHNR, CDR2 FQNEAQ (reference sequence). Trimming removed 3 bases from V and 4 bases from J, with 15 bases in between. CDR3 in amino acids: CASSLEADIFYGYTF. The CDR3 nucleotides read TGTGCCAGCAGCTTGGAAGCGGACATCTTCTATGGCTACACCTTC.

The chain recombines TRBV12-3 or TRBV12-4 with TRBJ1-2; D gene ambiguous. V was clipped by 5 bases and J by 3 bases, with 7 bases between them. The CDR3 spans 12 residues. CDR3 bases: TGTGCCAGCAGTAAATGGGACTATGGCTACACCTTC. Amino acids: CASSKWDYGYTF.